One sample yielded the 21 T cell receptor beta chains listed below, sequenced in a study of T cells after yellow fever vaccination. One entry per CDR3 protein, called by TCRdb with MiXCR from the 5' RACE reads. Among roughly 150,000 distinct CDR3 sequences, around 7.3% were seen once, and the ten largest hold more than 2%. Material: CD4+ T cells sorted from PBMCs, obtained 4 to 5 days after the first yellow fever vaccination. Receptors were obtained from a man between 18 and 29 years old who received the YFV17D yellow fever vaccine.

This clonotype was found many times. The chain is built from TRBV7-9 and TRBJ2-1; 9 bases align to TRBD2. The CDR3 runs 14 residues. Germline CDR1 SEHNR, CDR2 FQNEAQ (reference sequence). With V trimmed by 3 bases and J by 7 bases, 4 bases remained unmatched. CDR3 in amino acids: CASSLGTSRNEQFF. The CDR3 region has the DNA TGTGCCAGCAGCTTGGGGACTAGCAGAAATGAGCAGTTCTTC. Combining the CDR3 with reference TRBV7-9 and TRBJ2-1 gives the whole variable domain DTGVSQNPRHKITKRGQNVTFRCDPISEHNRLYWYRQTLGQGPEFLTYFQNEAQLEKSRLLSDRFSAERPKGSFSTLEIQRTEQGDSAMYLCASSLGTSRNEQFFGPGTRLTVL.

The chain employs TRBV20-1 and TRBJ2-7; 12 nucleotides match TRBD2. This CDR3 has 18 residues. CDR1 DFQATT and CDR2 SNEGSKA come from the germline V gene (reference sequence). Losses at the gene ends were 0 bases for V and 0 bases for J; bases not matched to a gene: 9. The CDR3 reads CSARDILAGGKPSYEQYF. The CDR3 DNA sequence: TGCAGTGCTAGAGATATACTAGCGGGGGGCAAACCCTCCTACGAGCAGTACTTC.

This sequence joins TRBV29-1 and TRBJ1-4; 8 nucleotides align to TRBD1. V was pared by 7 bases and J by 8 bases, with 9 bases of the junction left unmatched. In germline, CDR1 is SQVTM, CDR2 ANQGSEA. This CDR3 has 13 amino acids. DNA for the CDR3: TGCAGCGCCGAGAGGCAGGGGGCCGAAAAACTGTTTTTT. Amino acid sequence: CSAERQGAEKLFF.

This clonotype was seen many times. Sequence at one end of the junction differs from germline and may be a read error. The chain employs TRBV6-5 and TRBJ1-6; D is ambiguous. This CDR3 spans 18 amino acids. CDR1 and CDR2 (germline): MNHEY, SVGAGI. CDR3 in DNA: TGTGCCAGCAGCTACTCTCCGGGCCAAGACCCGGACAATTCACCCCTCCACTTT. Translation gives CASSYSPGQDPDNSPLHF.

This clonotype was seen more than once but under ten times. The rearrangement links TRBV5-4 to TRBJ2-3; D perhaps matches TRBD1 (5 bases). The CDR3 is 21 residues long. The ends were cut back, 0 bases at V and 2 bases at J, with 28 bases in the middle. CDR1 and CDR2 from the germline V gene are SGHNT and YYREEE (reference sequence). The CDR3 protein is CASSLADFSDYVQGDTDTQYF. The CDR3, as DNA: TGTGCCAGCAGCTTGGCCGACTTCTCCGATTATGTCCAGGGCGACACAGATACGCAGTATTTT.

This clonotype was observed many times. The chain uses TRBV10-3 and TRBJ2-2; D possibly corresponds to TRBD2 (5 bases). The ends were cut back, 4 bases at V and 5 bases at J, with 5 bases in the middle. The germline gives CDR1 ENHRY, CDR2 SYGVKD. The CDR3 contains 12 residues. For the CDR3, the DNA is TGTGCCATCAGTGCGGGGACCGGGGAGCTGTTTTTT. Translated, it gives CAISAGTGELFF.

This clonotype was detected many times. This chain joins TRBV7-9 and TRBJ2-5; D ambiguous. The germline CDR1 and CDR2 sequences are SEHNR and FQNEAQ (reference sequence). Trimming shortened V by 4 bases and J by 5 bases, and 11 bases separated the two germline ends. CDR3 length: 13 residues. The CDR3 is CASSSPSRETQYF. The CDR3 DNA reads TGTGCCAGCAGCTCCCCCAGCAGGGAGACCCAGTACTTC.

This clonotype was seen at least ten times. The gene calls are TRBV5-1 and TRBJ2-3; no clear D. Germline CDR1 reads SGHRS; CDR2 reads YFSETQ. The CDR3 has 14 amino acids. V was pared by 2 bases and J by 2 bases, with 9 bases between. CDR3 in amino acids: CASSFGSFTDTQYF. The CDR3 DNA follows: TGCGCCAGCAGCTTCGGCTCTTTCACAGATACGCAGTATTTT.

For this clonotype: A read error is possible here, since a much larger clone lies one base away. This rearrangement joins TRBV5-1 to TRBJ2-1; perhaps TRBD1 as D (7 bases). The CDR3 sequence is 16 residues long. V was trimmed by 0 bases and J by 9 bases, leaving 19 bases between them. The germline gives CDR1 SGHRS, CDR2 YFSETQ. CDR3 bases: TGCGCCAGCAGCTTGGATCCTCAGGGGGGTTATAGTGAGCAGTTCTTC. Amino acids: CASSLDPQGGYSEQFF.

The sample holds many counts of this clonotype. This rearrangement joins TRBV7-2 to TRBJ2-7; possible D gene TRBD1, 6 bases. V lost 6 bases, J lost 2 bases, and 17 bases lay in between. From germline, CDR1 is SGHTA and CDR2 FQGNSA. The CDR3 has 15 residues. The CDR3 nucleotides are TGTGCCAGCAGTAGAAGAGGGACACTACCCTACGAGCAGTACTTC. Its protein product is CASSRRGTLPYEQYF.

This clonotype was seen a few times. The chain combines TRBV5-4 with TRBJ1-6, with TRBD1 as a possible D gene (6 bases). Deletions cut 4 bases from V and 7 bases from J, with 12 bases between. The CDR3 is made up of 14 amino acids. Germline V gene data show CDR1 as SGHNT and CDR2 as YYREEE (reference sequence). The CDR3 DNA reads TGTGCCAGCAGCATAGGGCAGGGGAATTCACCCCTCCACTTT. As protein: CASSIGQGNSPLHF.

The genes are TRBV6-1 and TRBJ1-3; TRBD1 might be the D (5 bases). CDR1 and CDR2 from the germline V gene are MNHNS and SASEGT. This CDR3 comprises 15 residues. Trimming took off 5 bases at V and 2 bases at J, with 13 bases between the two ends. CDR3 sequence: CASSPNRSTGNTIYF. CDR3 nucleotides: TGTGCCAGCAGTCCCAACAGGAGCACTGGAAACACCATATATTTT.

This clonotype was seen repeatedly, ten times or more. V is TRBV6-5 and J is TRBJ1-1; a weak D match, TRBD1 (5 bases). Germline values: CDR1 MNHEY, CDR2 SVGAGI. Trimming removed 3 bases at V and 10 bases at J, with 15 bases between. CDR3 size: 13 residues. As DNA, the CDR3 is TGTGCCAGCAGTTATCTGGGGGGACTGAGAGCTTTCTTT. Its protein product is CASSYLGGLRAFF.

There are a few counts of this clonotype. The gene calls are TRBV2 and TRBJ1-3; D gene unclear. CDR3 length: 12 amino acids. Germline V gives CDR1 SNHLY, CDR2 FYNNEI. Trimming stripped 9 bases from V and 2 bases from J, with 8 bases between. In DNA, the CDR3 is TGTGCCAGTAGGATCGCTGGAAACACCATATATTTT. Its translation: CASRIAGNTIYF.

This clonotype was counted between two and nine times. The chain couples TRBV5-1 to TRBJ2-1; D is possibly TRBD1 (5 bases). The CDR3 has 16 amino acids. The germline gives CDR1 SGHRS, CDR2 YFSETQ. V was trimmed by 4 bases and J by 1 base, leaving 15 bases between them. The chain's CDR3 is CASSPGRVGSYNEQFF. CDR3 bases: TGCGCCAGCAGCCCGGGCAGGGTGGGGTCCTACAATGAGCAGTTCTTC.

This clonotype was observed a single time. The chain links TRBV15 to TRBJ2-5; TRBD1 matches 8 bases. V shed 0 bases, J shed 3 bases, and the junction held 3 bases outside the gene matches. CDR1 and CDR2 (germline): LNHNV, YYDKDF (reference sequence). This CDR3 region has 15 residues. The chain's CDR3 is CATSRDPTGEETQYF. CDR3 sequence (DNA): TGTGCCACCAGCAGAGACCCGACAGGGGAAGAGACCCAGTACTTC.

Remarks on this clonotype: A much larger clone lies a single base off, so this may be a read error. V gene TRBV5-1 combines with J gene TRBJ1-6; D gene unclear. CDR1 is SGHRS, CDR2 YFSETQ, per germline. This CDR3 contains 14 residues. For the CDR3, the DNA is TGCGCCAGCAGCTTGTACCTTGCTAATTCACCCCTCTACTTT. Translated, it gives CASSLYLANSPLYF.

The chain employs TRBV19 and TRBJ2-1; D ambiguous. The V end was cut by 5 bases, the J end by 3 bases, with 20 bases between. CDR1 is LNHDA, CDR2 SQIVND, per germline (reference sequence). There are 17 residues in the CDR3. CDR3 bases: TGTGCCAGTAGTGCGCCCCCTGGGCGGTCAAACTACAATGAGCAGTTCTTC. The encoded protein is CASSAPPGRSNYNEQFF.

Ten or more counts support this clonotype. This rearrangement joins TRBV5-5 to TRBJ2-4; maybe TRBD2 (7 bases). Trimming took off 0 bases at V and 3 bases at J, with 16 bases between the two ends. The CDR3 is 17 amino acids. The germline V gene has CDR1 SGHKS and CDR2 YYEKEE (reference sequence). The DNA of the CDR3 is TGTGCCAGCAGCTTGGGGGGGGGCAGGGCCGGCAAAAACATTCAGTACTTC. This codes for CASSLGGGRAGKNIQYF.

This clonotype was picked up many times. The chain carries TRBV4-1 and TRBJ2-1; TRBD2 is a possible D gene (7 bases). V was pared by 1 base and J by 10 bases, with 17 bases between. CDR3 length: 15 amino acids. Per germline, CDR1 MGHRA and CDR2 YSYEKL. Written as DNA, the CDR3 is TGCGCCAGCAGCCAAGGCGGGGGTGGGGGGCTCGAGCAGTTCTTC. It encodes CASSQGGGGGLEQFF.

This clonotype was recorded at least ten times. The chain links TRBV11-3 to TRBJ2-1; TRBD1 matches at 9 bases. V dropped 0 bases and J dropped 5; count of bases not matched to a gene: 2. The length of the CDR3 is 15 residues. From germline, CDR1 is SGHNT and CDR2 YENEEA. In DNA, the CDR3 is TGTGCCAGCAGCTTAGATAGGACAGGGGACAATGAGCAGTTCTTC. Translation: CASSLDRTGDNEQFF.